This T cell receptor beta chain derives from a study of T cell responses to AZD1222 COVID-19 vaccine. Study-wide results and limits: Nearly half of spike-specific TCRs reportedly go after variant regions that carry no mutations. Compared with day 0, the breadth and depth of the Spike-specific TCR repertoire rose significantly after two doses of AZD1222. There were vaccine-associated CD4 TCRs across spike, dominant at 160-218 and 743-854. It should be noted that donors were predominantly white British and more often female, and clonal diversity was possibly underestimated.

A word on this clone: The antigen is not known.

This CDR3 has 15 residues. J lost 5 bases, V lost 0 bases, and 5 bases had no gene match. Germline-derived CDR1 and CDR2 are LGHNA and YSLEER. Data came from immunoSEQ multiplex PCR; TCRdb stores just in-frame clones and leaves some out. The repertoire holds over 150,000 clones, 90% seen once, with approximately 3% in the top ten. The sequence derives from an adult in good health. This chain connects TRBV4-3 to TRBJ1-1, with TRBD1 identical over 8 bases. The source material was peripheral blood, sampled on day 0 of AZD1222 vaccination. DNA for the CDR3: TGCGCCAGCAGCCAAGACTGGACAGGGAGTACTGAAGCTTTCTTT. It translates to CASSQDWTGSTEAFF.